This T cell receptor (beta chain) originates from a study of glioma-infiltrating T cells. Findings of the study overall: Gliomas, especially low-grade, showed above-expected tissue-blood divergence; non-neoplastic patients showed below. CDR3 overlap between tissue and blood was very small.

This clonotype was seen a handful of times. No antigen is known for it. The CDR3 is 14 residues long. Germline loops: CDR1 SQVTM, CDR2 ANQGSEA. With 6 bases clipped from V and 7 bases from J, the junction kept 11 bases outside the gene matches. The iRepertoire nested amplicon-rescue multiplex PCR amplified TCR alpha and beta CDR3s from RNA. For one-step reverse transcription and amplification, about 90-400 ng of tissue mRNA or PBMC total RNA was used. TCRdb processed the multiplex PCR reads anew with MiXCR; each CDR3 protein has one entry. Counted here are approximately 110,000 distinct CDR3 sequences, 23% occurring once; the ten biggest clones make up 13% to 15%.

The sample was glioma tissue, nonneoplastic brain tissue, or PBMCs (not recorded which). V gene TRBV29-1 combines with J gene TRBJ1-1; 10 bases map to TRBD1. The sequence was collected from a human donor with low-grade glioma or glioblastoma, undergoing nonglioma brain surgery, or in good health (not recorded which). In DNA, the CDR3 is TGCAGCGTCACTCCGGGACAGGGGTCGAATGAAGCTTTCTTT. Protein product: CSVTPGQGSNEAFF. The variable domain in full, with the rest retrieved from reference TRBV29-1 and TRBJ1-1, is SAVISQKPSRDICQRGTSLTIQCQVDSQVTMMFWYRQQPGQSLTLIATANQGSEATYESGFVIDKFPISRPNLTFSTLTVSNMSPEDSSIYLCSVTPGQGSNEAFFGQGTRLTVV.